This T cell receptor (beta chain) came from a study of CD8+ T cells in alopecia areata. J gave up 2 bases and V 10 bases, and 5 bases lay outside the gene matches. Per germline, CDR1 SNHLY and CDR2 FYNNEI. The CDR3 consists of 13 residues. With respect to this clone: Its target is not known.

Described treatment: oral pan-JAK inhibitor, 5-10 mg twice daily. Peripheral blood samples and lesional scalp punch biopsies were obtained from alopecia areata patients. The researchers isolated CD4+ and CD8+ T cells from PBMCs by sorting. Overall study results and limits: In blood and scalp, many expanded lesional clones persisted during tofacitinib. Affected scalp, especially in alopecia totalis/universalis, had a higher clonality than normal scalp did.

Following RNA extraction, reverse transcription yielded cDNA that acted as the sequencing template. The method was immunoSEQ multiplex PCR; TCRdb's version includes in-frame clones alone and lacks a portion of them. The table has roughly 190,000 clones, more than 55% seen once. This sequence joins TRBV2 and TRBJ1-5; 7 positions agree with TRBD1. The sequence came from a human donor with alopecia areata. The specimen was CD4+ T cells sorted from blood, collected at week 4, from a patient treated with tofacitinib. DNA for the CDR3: TGTGCCACTAGGGACAGAGGCAATCAGCCCCAGCATTTT. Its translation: CATRDRGNQPQHF.